Listed below are T cell receptor beta chains from one sample, sequenced in a study of cytomegalovirus exposure and HLA in healthy donors. Produced via immunoSEQ multiplex PCR; TCRdb's table is partial and in-frame only. The sample includes 200,000 to 300,000 clones, roughly 89% seen only once; the top ten take about 2.5%. The source material was PBMCs. Receptors originate from a man aged 18-30 years in good health and CMV-seronegative. CDR3s leave out the opening cysteine and the closing phenylalanine or tryptophan. Each record gives: V gene, D gene, CDR3 protein. A D gene is named only where the DNA matches it firmly.

>TRBV4-3|-
ASSQGARTRMGEQY
>TRBV7-2|-
ASSSSDGYT
>TRBV7-2|-
ASSYQRGWETQY
>TRBV19|-
ASSILDSNNEQF
>TRBV4-2|-
ASSQELFSGNTIY
>TRBV5-6|-
ASSLPDSSSYEQY
>TRBV7-8|-
ASSLAGQGGEQY
>TRBV6-1|-
ASSPVAGGSDGYT
>TRBV4-3|TRBD2
ASSHDLAGGFTDTQY
>TRBV2|TRBD2
ASGGETYEQY
>TRBV9|TRBD1
ASSVGGQGYEQY
>TRBV7-9|-
ASSFTGNTIY
>TRBV28|TRBD2
ASSSYLAGFYEQY
>TRBV7-2|-
ASSLRAGAEKLF
>TRBV11-2|-
ASSQPTGNTEAF
>TRBV28|-
ASSPGGRPQH
>TRBV5-6|-
ASSLGGSNYGYT
>TRBV28|-
ASRVRENTEAF
>TRBV10-3|-
AISEPGNSPLH
>TRBV19|TRBD1
ASSILPGTGSLSLH
>TRBV19|TRBD1
ASSTGQLNTEAF
>TRBV6-5|-
ASSHKGGYT
>TRBV28|TRBD2
ASTQRLAVNNEQF
>TRBV20-1|-
SAGSGFTQY
>TRBV5-1|-
ASRQDTYEQY
>TRBV5-6|-
ASSLEGGYLTGNTIY
>TRBV2|TRBD1
ASSERTGGVGGELF
>TRBV4-1|TRBD2
ASSQELAGSTDNEQF
>TRBV5-1|TRBD1
ASSLSGTGPTDTQY
>TRBV6-1|TRBD1
ASSRAQGAPYEQY
>TRBV7-2|-
ASSRGTSGNTIY
>TRBV19|TRBD1
ASSITADRGQGYT
>TRBV19|TRBD1
ASRPGQPLYGYT
>TRBV6-1|-
ASSEEEDYSNQPQH
>TRBV7-2|TRBD2
ASSPTSGAYYEQY
>TRBV4-1|-
ASSQGVSSVEQF
>TRBV7-7|TRBD2
ASSPLSGGLNEQF
>TRBV5-4|TRBD2
ASSQGLAGDNEQF
>TRBV27|-
ASSLGQGFSPLH
>TRBV18|-
ASSPSARGSNQPQH
>TRBV7-2|-
ASSLTMNTQY
>TRBV5-8|TRBD2
ASSLFYASGSANTQY
>TRBV5-1|-
ASSLAPQGDYGYT
>TRBV5-6|TRBD1
ASSRGTGGLWRGNQPQH
>TRBV5-1|-
ASSPSTDTQY
>TRBV4-2|-
ASSQDEGPFGYT
>TRBV6-1|-
ASTPHGDTQY
>TRBV25-1|TRBD2
ASTSTSGSFVGTDTQY
>TRBV28|-
ASSLPGTMNTEAF
>TRBV28|TRBD1
ASSPLWSIRGTTDTQY
>TRBV7-8|-
ASSLERTPKGQPQH